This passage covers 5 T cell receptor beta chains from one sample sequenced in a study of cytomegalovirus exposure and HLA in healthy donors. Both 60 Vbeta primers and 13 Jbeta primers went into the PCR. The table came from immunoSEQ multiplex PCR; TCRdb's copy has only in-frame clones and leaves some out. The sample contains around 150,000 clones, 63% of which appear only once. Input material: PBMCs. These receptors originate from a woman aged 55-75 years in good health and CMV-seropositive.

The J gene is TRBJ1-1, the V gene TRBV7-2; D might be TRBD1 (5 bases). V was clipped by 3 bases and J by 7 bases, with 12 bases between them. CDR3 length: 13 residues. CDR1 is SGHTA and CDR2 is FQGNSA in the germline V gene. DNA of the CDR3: TGTGCCAGCAGCTTGGGGGGGTCGCGTGAAGCTTTCTTT. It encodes CASSLGGSREAFF.

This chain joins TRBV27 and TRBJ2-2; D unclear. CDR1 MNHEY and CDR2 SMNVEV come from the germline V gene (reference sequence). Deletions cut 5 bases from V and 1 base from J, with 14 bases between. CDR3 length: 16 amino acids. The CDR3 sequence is CASSLRVVGNTGELFF. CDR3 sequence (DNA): TGTGCCAGCAGTCTCCGGGTCGTAGGGAACACCGGGGAGCTGTTTTTT.

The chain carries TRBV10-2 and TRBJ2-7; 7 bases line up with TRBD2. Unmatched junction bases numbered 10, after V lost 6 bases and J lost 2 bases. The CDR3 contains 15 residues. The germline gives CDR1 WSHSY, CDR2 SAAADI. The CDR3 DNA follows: TGCGCCAGCAGGGAGGTGGGGGGGGGAGCCTACGAGCAGTACTTC. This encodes CASREVGGGAYEQYF.

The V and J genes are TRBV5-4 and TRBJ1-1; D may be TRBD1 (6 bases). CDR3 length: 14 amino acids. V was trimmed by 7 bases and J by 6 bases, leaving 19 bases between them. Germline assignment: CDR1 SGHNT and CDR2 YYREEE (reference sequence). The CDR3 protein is CASARGIGGAEAFF. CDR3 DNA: TGTGCCAGCGCGAGGGGTATTGGGGGCGCTGAAGCTTTCTTT.

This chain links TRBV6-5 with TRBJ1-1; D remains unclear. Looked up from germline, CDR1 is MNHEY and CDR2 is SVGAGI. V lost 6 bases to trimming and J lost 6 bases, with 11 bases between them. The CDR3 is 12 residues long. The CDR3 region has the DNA TGTGCCAGCAGCTTCAACGGGGCTGAAGCTTTCTTT. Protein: CASSFNGAEAFF.